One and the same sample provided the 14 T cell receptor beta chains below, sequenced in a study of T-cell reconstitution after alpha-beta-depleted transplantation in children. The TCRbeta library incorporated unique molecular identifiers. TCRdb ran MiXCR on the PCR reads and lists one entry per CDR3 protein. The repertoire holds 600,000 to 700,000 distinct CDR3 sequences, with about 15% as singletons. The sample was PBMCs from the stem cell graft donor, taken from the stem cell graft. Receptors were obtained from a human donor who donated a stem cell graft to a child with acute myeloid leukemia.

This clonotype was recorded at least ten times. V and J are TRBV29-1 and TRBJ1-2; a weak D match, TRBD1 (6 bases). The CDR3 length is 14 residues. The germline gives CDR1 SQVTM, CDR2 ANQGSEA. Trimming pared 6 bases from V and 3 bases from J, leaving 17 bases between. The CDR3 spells CSVAPQGPDYGYTF. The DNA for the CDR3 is TGCAGCGTCGCGCCACAGGGCCCCGACTATGGCTACACCTTC.

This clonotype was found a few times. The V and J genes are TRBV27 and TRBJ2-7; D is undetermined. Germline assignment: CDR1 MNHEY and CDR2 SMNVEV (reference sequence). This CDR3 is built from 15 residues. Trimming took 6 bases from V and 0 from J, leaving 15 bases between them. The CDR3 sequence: CASRLGGRNSYEQYV. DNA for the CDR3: TGTGCCAGCAGATTAGGCGGCAGGAACTCCTACGAGCAGTACGTC.

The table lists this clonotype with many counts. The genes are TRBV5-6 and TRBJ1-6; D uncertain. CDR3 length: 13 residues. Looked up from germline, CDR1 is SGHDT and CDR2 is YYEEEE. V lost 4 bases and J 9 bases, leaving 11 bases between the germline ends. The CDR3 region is CASSTGPSSPLHF. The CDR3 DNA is TGTGCCAGCAGCACCGGACCCAGTTCACCCCTCCACTTT.

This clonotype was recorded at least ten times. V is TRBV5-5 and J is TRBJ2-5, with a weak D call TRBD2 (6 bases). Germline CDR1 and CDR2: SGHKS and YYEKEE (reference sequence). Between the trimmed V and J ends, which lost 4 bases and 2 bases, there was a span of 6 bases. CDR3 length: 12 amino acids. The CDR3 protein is CASSGTQETQYF. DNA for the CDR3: TGTGCCAGCAGCGGGACTCAAGAGACCCAGTACTTC.

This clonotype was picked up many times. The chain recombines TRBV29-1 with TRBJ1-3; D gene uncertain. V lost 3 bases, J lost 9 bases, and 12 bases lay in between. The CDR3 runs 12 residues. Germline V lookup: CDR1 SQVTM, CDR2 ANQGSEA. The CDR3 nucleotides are TGCAGCGTTGAGACCTTGGAGGGCACCATATATTTT. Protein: CSVETLEGTIYF.

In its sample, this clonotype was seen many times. DNA of the CDR3: TGTGCCAGCAGCGGCAGCGACAGGGGGCGTATCTATGAGCAGTTCTTC. Its protein product is CASSGSDRGRIYEQFF. This sequence joins TRBV5-6 and TRBJ2-1; 10 bases are shared with TRBD1. Germline CDR1 and CDR2: SGHDT and YYEEEE. The CDR3 extends over 16 amino acids. Unmatched junction bases numbered 12, after V lost 4 bases and J lost 8 bases.

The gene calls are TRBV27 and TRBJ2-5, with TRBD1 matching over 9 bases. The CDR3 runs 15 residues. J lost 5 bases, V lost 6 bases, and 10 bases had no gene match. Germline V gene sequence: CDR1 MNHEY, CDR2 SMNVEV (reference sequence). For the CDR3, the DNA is TGTGCCAGCAGGCCACTCGGGACAGGGATTGAGACCCAGTACTTC. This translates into CASRPLGTGIETQYF.

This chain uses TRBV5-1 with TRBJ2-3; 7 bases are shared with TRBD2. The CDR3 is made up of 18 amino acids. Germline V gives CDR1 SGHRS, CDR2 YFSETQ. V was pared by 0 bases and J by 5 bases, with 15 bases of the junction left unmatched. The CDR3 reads CASSLEGGAAGRGDTQYF. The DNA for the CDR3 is TGCGCCAGCAGCTTGGAAGGCGGCGCGGCAGGGAGGGGAGATACGCAGTATTTT.

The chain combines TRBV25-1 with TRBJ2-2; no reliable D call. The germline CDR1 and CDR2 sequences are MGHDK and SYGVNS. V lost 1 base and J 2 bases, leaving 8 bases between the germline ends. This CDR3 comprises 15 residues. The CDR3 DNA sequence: TGTGCCAGCAGTGAATTCTACTCCAACACCGGGGAGCTGTTTTTT. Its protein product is CASSEFYSNTGELFF.

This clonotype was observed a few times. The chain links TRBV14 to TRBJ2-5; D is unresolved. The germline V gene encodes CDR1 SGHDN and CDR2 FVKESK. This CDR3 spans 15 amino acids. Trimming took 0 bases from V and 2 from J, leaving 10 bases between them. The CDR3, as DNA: TGTGCCAGCAGCCAAGAAGTTGAACAGCAAGAGACCCAGTACTTC. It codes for CASSQEVEQQETQYF.

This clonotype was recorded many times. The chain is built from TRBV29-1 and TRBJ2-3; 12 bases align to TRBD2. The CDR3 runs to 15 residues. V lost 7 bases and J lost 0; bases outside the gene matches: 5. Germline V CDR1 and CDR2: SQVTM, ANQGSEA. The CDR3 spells CSAGLAGLSTDTQYF. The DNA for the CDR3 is TGCAGCGCTGGACTAGCGGGGCTAAGCACAGATACGCAGTATTTT.

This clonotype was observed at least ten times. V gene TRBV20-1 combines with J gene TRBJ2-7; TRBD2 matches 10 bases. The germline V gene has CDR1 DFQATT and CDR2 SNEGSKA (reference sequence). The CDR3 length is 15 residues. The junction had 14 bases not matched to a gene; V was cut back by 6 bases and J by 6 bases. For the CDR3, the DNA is TGCAGTGCCCCACCACTAGCGGGGTCCCCCTCCGAGCAGTACGTC. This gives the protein CSAPPLAGSPSEQYV.

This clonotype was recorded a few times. The CDR3 loop reads CATSDLDTGTHQETQYF. The CDR3 DNA sequence: TGTGCCACCAGTGATCTGGATACCGGGACGCACCAAGAGACCCAGTACTTC. The V gene is TRBV24-1, the J gene TRBJ2-5; possibly TRBD1 or TRBD2 for D (5 bases each). This CDR3 is 17 amino acids long. CDR1 is KGHDR, CDR2 SFDVKD, per germline. V was cut by 3 bases and J by 0 bases, with 16 bases left in between.

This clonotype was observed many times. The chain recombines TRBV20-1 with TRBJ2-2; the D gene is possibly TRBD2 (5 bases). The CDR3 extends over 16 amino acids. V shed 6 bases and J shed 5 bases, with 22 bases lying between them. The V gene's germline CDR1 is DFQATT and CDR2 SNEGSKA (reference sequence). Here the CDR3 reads CSAFDPRGSSTGELFF. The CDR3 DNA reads TGCAGTGCATTCGATCCACGGGGTAGCTCGACCGGGGAGCTGTTTTTT.